This entry describes one T cell receptor (beta chain). Primed by a sample-barcoded 5' primer and a J-beta primer mix, a second PCR proceeded for about 6 to 11 cycles. TCRdb re-called the 5' RACE reads through MiXCR, storing one row per CDR3 protein. The sample shows 780,000 or so distinct CDR3 sequences, roughly 50% of them seen only once. This entry belongs to a study of blood T cells in healthy people across ages. CDR1 is PRHDT and CDR2 is FYEKMQ in the germline V gene (reference sequence). V shed 6 bases, J shed 14 bases, and the junction held 18 bases outside the gene matches. The CDR3 covers 15 residues. Approximately 10 milliliters was the volume of peripheral blood drawn from each donor.

The V and J genes are TRBV13 and TRBJ2-3, with 9 nucleotides matching TRBD1. The clonotype originates from a man older than 75 in good health. The sample comprised blood. The CDR3 DNA reads as TGTGCCAGCAGAGTCTGGACAGGGGAGCACAGATACGCGTATTTT. Its protein is CASRVWTGEHRYAYF.